This TCR beta chain appears in the sequencing data of a study of shared clonotypes between healthy human individuals. This clone has at least ten counts. Nashville, Tennessee was home to all donors, who were Caucasian adults. The unsorted samples had about 95 million PBMCs used for genomic DNA. Unsorted PBMCs provided DNA that was sequenced on ten immunoSEQ deep assay plates. Produced via immunoSEQ multiplex PCR; TCRdb's table is partial and in-frame only. Of a few hundred thousand clones in the sample, 79% were seen once. Germline values: CDR1 SQVTM, CDR2 ANQGSEA. V lost 0 bases, J lost 8 bases, and 8 bases stayed unmatched. CDR3 length equals 14 residues.

The chain joins TRBV29-1 to TRBJ1-2, with 8 bases matching TRBD1. This receptor was identified in a woman aged 40 to 50 in good health. Some clones in this sample may be carry-over from other donors' samples. The specimen was PBMCs. CDR3 in DNA: TGCAGCGTTGAAGATTATAGCAGGGGGCTCGGCTACACCTTC. As protein: CSVEDYSRGLGYTF. Using reference TRBV29-1 and TRBJ1-2 for the parts outside the CDR3, the full variable domain is SAVISQKPSRDICQRGTSLTIQCQVDSQVTMMFWYRQQPGQSLTLIATANQGSEATYESGFVIDKFPISRPNLTFSTLTVSNMSPEDSSIYLCSVEDYSRGLGYTFGSGTRLTVV.